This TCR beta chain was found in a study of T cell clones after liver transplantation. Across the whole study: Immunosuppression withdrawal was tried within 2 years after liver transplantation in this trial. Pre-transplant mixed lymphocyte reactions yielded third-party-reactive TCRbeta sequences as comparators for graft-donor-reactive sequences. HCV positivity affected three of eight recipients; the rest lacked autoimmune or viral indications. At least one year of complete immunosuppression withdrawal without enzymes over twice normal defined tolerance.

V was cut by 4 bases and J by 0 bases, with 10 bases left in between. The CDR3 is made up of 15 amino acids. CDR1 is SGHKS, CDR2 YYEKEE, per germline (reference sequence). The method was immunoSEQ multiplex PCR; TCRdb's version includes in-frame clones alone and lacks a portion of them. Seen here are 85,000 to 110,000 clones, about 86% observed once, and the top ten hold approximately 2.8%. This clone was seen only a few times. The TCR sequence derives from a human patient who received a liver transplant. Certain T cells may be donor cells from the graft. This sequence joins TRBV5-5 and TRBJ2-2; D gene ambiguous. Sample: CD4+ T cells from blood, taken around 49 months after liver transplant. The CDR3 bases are TGTGCCAGCAGCCGACTGGTGGCGAACACCGGGGAGCTGTTTTTT. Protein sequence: CASSRLVANTGELFF. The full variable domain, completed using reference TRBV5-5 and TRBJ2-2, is DAGVTQSPTHLIKTRGQQVTLRCSPISGHKSVSWYQQVLGQGPQFIFQYYEKEERGRGNFPDRFSARQFPNYSSELNVNALLLGDSALYLCASSRLVANTGELFFGEGSRLTVL.